Below, one T cell receptor beta chain is given with its context. Its antigen is as yet unknown. The PCR made use of 60 Vbeta and 13 Jbeta primers. Some clones are missing from TCRdb's copy, which holds only in-frame ones; the method was immunoSEQ multiplex PCR. The specimen's table records roughly 30,000 clones. This specimen comes from a study of cytomegalovirus exposure and HLA in healthy donors. Study-wide points: In a later analysis, most CMV-associated TCR beta chains appeared HLA-restricted. The dataset shows that most TCR sequences were rare, while some public TCRs occurred in many donors. In terms of immune exposure information, only CMV serostatus was available.

This receptor was taken from a middle-aged woman in good health and CMV-seropositive. Sequencing was performed on PBMCs.

CDR3 in amino acids: CAWGGIAEEKLFF. CDR3 nucleotides: TGTGCCTGGGGCGGGATAGCTGAGGAAAAACTGTTTTTT. The chain recombines TRBV30 with TRBJ1-4, with D unresolved. This CDR3 spans 13 amino acids. V lost 5 bases and J lost 8, with 15 bases in between. CDR1 and CDR2 from the germline V gene are GTSNPN and SVGIG (reference sequence).